The 16 T cell receptor beta chains below come from one sample, sequenced in a study of shared clonotypes between healthy human individuals. Measured with immunoSEQ multiplex PCR; TCRdb has only the in-frame clones, and not every one. This table holds about 360,000 clones, less than 85% found once. Sequenced: memory CD4+ T cells sorted from blood. Stated subset: CD45RA-negative fraction. The receptors shown here come from a man aged 25 to 40 in good health.

The chain joins TRBV6-6 to TRBJ2-7; D may match TRBD1 or TRBD2 (5 bases each). The V end was cut by 7 bases, the J end by 1 base, with 17 bases between. The CDR3 has 15 residues. Germline V gene lookup returns CDR1 MNHNY and CDR2 SVGAGI (reference sequence). The CDR3 nucleotides read TGTGCCAGCACTGGGGGATTAGCGCATTCCTACGAGCAGTACTTC. Its translation is CASTGGLAHSYEQYF.

The gene calls are TRBV29-1 and TRBJ2-3; no reliable D call. V was cut by 0 bases and J by 1 base, with 11 bases left in between. Germline V gene sequence: CDR1 SQVTM, CDR2 ANQGSEA. The CDR3 consists of 15 residues. CDR3 DNA: TGCAGCGTTGAAGATCGACTCAGCGGCACAGATACGCAGTATTTT. Its protein product is CSVEDRLSGTDTQYF.

The chain joins TRBV10-1 to TRBJ2-1, with 9 bases fitting TRBD1. The CDR3 is made up of 14 amino acids. With 10 bases clipped from V and 2 bases from J, the junction kept 6 bases outside the gene matches. CDR1 and CDR2 (germline): WNHNN, SYGVQD (reference sequence). CDR3 sequence reads: CAIPGTGTYNEQFF. CDR3 sequence (DNA): TGCGCCATCCCCGGGACAGGGACCTACAATGAGCAGTTCTTC.

This clone is a singleton in its sample. The chain carries TRBV5-6 and TRBJ2-2; 12 bases agree with TRBD2. There are 16 residues in the CDR3. J was trimmed by 5 bases and V by 4 bases; bases with no gene match: 6. Germline loops: CDR1 SGHDT, CDR2 YYEEEE. The CDR3 loop is CASSPRLAGETGELFF. CDR3 coding DNA: TGTGCCAGCAGCCCCCGACTAGCGGGAGAAACCGGGGAGCTGTTTTTT.

The V call is TRBV4-2, the J call TRBJ1-2; D gene ambiguous. There are 12 residues in the CDR3. Trimming stripped 1 base from V and 6 bases from J, with 6 bases between. Germline values: CDR1 LGHNA, CDR2 YNFKEQ. The CDR3 reads CASSQGRNGYTF. In DNA, the CDR3 is TGTGCCAGCAGCCAAGGGAGGAATGGCTACACCTTC.

The rearrangement links TRBV6-5 to TRBJ2-7, with a tentative D call TRBD1 (6 bases). V lost 6 bases and J lost 3, with 12 bases in between. Germline V CDR1 and CDR2: MNHEY, SVGAGI. This CDR3 contains 13 residues. The CDR3 DNA is TGTGCCAGCAGGCGACAGGCCATCTACGAGCAGTACTTC. It encodes CASRRQAIYEQYF.

The chain links TRBV20-1 to TRBJ2-5; unclear D gene. The CDR3 runs 11 residues. Per germline, CDR1 DFQATT and CDR2 SNEGSKA (reference sequence). V lost 1 base, J lost 12 bases, and 12 bases lay in between. Here the CDR3 DNA reads TGCAGTGCTAGAGGGGCCTCGGGCGAGTACTTC. It encodes CSARGASGEYF.

The rearrangement links TRBV28 to TRBJ2-1; either TRBD1 or TRBD2 may fit D (7 bases each). The V end was cut by 5 bases, the J end by 8 bases, with 25 bases between. The germline V gene encodes CDR1 MDHEN and CDR2 SYDVKM. CDR3 size: 17 residues. CDR3 in amino acids: CASSTSQGWRESDEQFF. In DNA form, the CDR3 reads TGTGCCAGCAGTACCTCACAGGGGTGGCGGGAGTCCGATGAGCAGTTCTTC.

The V gene is TRBV5-1, the J gene TRBJ1-1; D is uncertain. Germline V gene lookup returns CDR1 SGHRS and CDR2 YFSETQ. The CDR3 is 14 amino acids. Trimming stripped 2 bases from V and 0 bases from J, with 8 bases between. CDR3 DNA sequence: TGCGCCAGCAGCTTAGCCAGACTGAACACTGAAGCTTTCTTT. Translating gives CASSLARLNTEAFF.

This chain joins TRBV15 and TRBJ2-7; TRBD1 agrees at 9 bases. This CDR3 contains 14 residues. Germline values: CDR1 LNHNV, CDR2 YYDKDF (reference sequence). The trim removed 3 bases at V and 1 base at J, leaving 1 base unmatched. In nucleotides, the CDR3 is TGTGCCACCAGCAGGACAGGGGGATCCTACGAGCAGTACTTC. Encoded protein: CATSRTGGSYEQYF.

The chain has TRBV4-3 and TRBJ2-4; D remains ambiguous. The germline V and J ends were trimmed by 0 bases and 0 bases, with 12 bases remaining between them. The length of the CDR3 is 17 residues. CDR1 and CDR2 from the germline V gene are LGHNA and YSLEER. The CDR3 bases are TGCGCCAGCAGCCAAGAGCCCCCCGGTGTAGCCAAAAACATTCAGTACTTC. This codes for CASSQEPPGVAKNIQYF.

This chain links TRBV5-1 with TRBJ2-1; the D gene is possibly TRBD2 (6 bases). V dropped 4 bases and J dropped 1 base, with 12 bases sitting between them. CDR1 is SGHRS and CDR2 is YFSETQ in the germline V gene. The CDR3 is 15 amino acids. The CDR3 is CASSPRERSYNEQFF. The CDR3 region has the DNA TGCGCCAGCAGCCCTCGGGAGCGGTCCTACAATGAGCAGTTCTTC. The whole variable domain, filled in from reference TRBV5-1 and TRBJ2-1, reads KAGVTQTPRYLIKTRGQQVTLSCSPISGHRSVSWYQQTPGQGLQFLFEYFSETQRNKGNFPGRFSGRQFSNSRSEMNVSTLELGDSALYLCASSPRERSYNEQFFGPGTRLTVL.

A single count supports this clone. The chain joins TRBV14 to TRBJ2-5; no clear D. Germline loops: CDR1 SGHDN, CDR2 FVKESK. Trimming removed 4 bases at V and 0 bases at J, with 15 bases between. The CDR3 extends over 16 amino acids. The CDR3, as DNA: TGTGCCAGCAGCCTAATGGTCCAAGCGTACCAAGAGACCCAGTACTTC. Its protein is CASSLMVQAYQETQYF.

The V call is TRBV5-1, the J call TRBJ2-7; perhaps D is TRBD1 or TRBD2 (5 bases each). Germline V lookup: CDR1 SGHRS, CDR2 YFSETQ. The CDR3 spans 14 residues. V was trimmed by 4 bases and J by 1 base, leaving 12 bases between them. CDR3 bases: TGCGCCAGCAGCAGAGGGGACGGATCCTACGAGCAGTACTTC. This gives the protein CASSRGDGSYEQYF.

This clone was detected once. The chain couples TRBV6-5 to TRBJ2-5; D gene ambiguous. This CDR3 comprises 13 residues. The V gene's germline CDR1 is MNHEY and CDR2 SVGAGI. V was clipped by 6 bases and J by 0 bases, with 8 bases between them. CDR3 bases: TGTGCCAGCAGCTCGGGTGACCAAGAGACCCAGTACTTC. Translated, it gives CASSSGDQETQYF.

This clone has ten or more counts. The CDR3 here is CASSRTVPDTQYF. In nucleotides, the CDR3 is TGTGCCAGCAGTCGGACAGTCCCGGATACGCAGTATTTT. The V and J genes are TRBV9 and TRBJ2-3; TRBD1 might be the D (6 bases). V was cut by 5 bases and J by 6 bases, with 13 bases left in between. This CDR3 region has 13 residues. Germline V lookup: CDR1 SGDLS, CDR2 YYNGEE. The full variable domain, its missing parts supplied by reference TRBV9 and TRBJ2-3, is DSGVTQTPKHLITATGQRVTLRCSPRSGDLSVYWYQQSLDQGLQFLIQYYNGEERAKGNILERFSAQQFPDLHSELNLSSLELGDSALYFCASSRTVPDTQYFGPGTRLTVL.